Shown below are 13 T cell receptor beta chains from a single sample sequenced in a study of T cells after yellow fever vaccination. MiXCR, applied by TCRdb to the 5' RACE reads, yields one record per CDR3 protein. The sample yields 100,000 or so distinct CDR3 sequences, 8% to 10% seen once. The source was CD8+ T cells not binding an NS4B(214-222) dextramer, sorted from PBMCs, collected approximately 15 days after the first yellow fever vaccination. Receptor source: a man younger than 35 who received the YFV17D yellow fever vaccine.

This clonotype has only a few counts. The chain uses TRBV10-1 and TRBJ2-7; 7 nucleotides match TRBD1. Germline assignment: CDR1 WNHNN and CDR2 SYGVQD (reference sequence). The CDR3 has 14 amino acids. J gave up 2 bases and V 6 bases, and 7 bases lay outside the gene matches. The CDR3 region has the DNA TGCGCCAGCAGCGATCGAACAGGGGCCTACGAGCAGTACTTC. Encoded protein: CASSDRTGAYEQYF.

This clonotype occurred a few times. The genes are TRBV4-3 and TRBJ1-2; 7 nucleotides agree with TRBD1. Trimming cost V 1 base and J 8 bases; bases outside gene matches: 13. This CDR3 is 16 amino acids long. Germline values: CDR1 LGHNA, CDR2 YSLEER. The CDR3 here is CASSQVKGASSLGYTF. The DNA for the CDR3 is TGCGCCAGCAGCCAAGTGAAGGGGGCCTCGTCTCTAGGCTACACCTTC.

The gene calls are TRBV20-1 and TRBJ2-3; 7 bases map to TRBD1. The J call is uncertain, as TRBJ1-5 better fits the DNA end. Germline V gene lookup returns CDR1 DFQATT and CDR2 SNEGSKA (reference sequence). This CDR3 contains 16 residues. Here the CDR3 DNA reads TGCAGTGCGCCCACAGGGGAGGTTTTAAACACAGATACGCAGCATTTT. Residues: CSAPTGEVLNTDTQHF.

This clonotype has ten or more counts. The V gene is TRBV15, the J gene TRBJ2-3, with TRBD1 identical over 7 bases. This CDR3 is 15 amino acids long. Trimming removed 3 bases from V and 1 base from J; junction bases left unmatched: 4. Germline loops: CDR1 LNHNV, CDR2 YYDKDF (reference sequence). The CDR3 region has the DNA TGTGCCACCAGCAGGGACAGGAGAGGCACAGATACGCAGTATTTT. Its protein product is CATSRDRRGTDTQYF.

This clonotype was detected only a few times. The rearrangement uses TRBV28 and TRBJ1-1; D is ambiguous. This CDR3 has 15 amino acids. Trimming pared 6 bases from V and 10 bases from J, leaving 24 bases between. The germline V gene encodes CDR1 MDHEN and CDR2 SYDVKM. In DNA, the CDR3 is TGTGCCAGCAGCCCACAGTATAAGACTACTGTTGGAGCTTTCTTT. The encoded protein is CASSPQYKTTVGAFF.

The chain employs TRBV28 and TRBJ2-2; tentatively, D is TRBD2 (6 bases). V gave up 3 bases and J gave up 7 bases, with 15 bases separating them. Germline CDR1 MDHEN, CDR2 SYDVKM. The CDR3 totals 15 residues. The CDR3, as DNA: TGTGCCAGCAGTTTCCTTCGGGGGTCGCTCGGGGAGCTGTTTTTT. Its protein product is CASSFLRGSLGELFF.

The rearrangement links TRBV5-1 to TRBJ1-5; 7 bases line up with TRBD1. The ends lost 9 bases at V and 0 bases at J; junction bases unmatched: 12. CDR3 length: 16 residues. CDR1 SGHRS and CDR2 YFSETQ come from the germline V gene. In DNA form, the CDR3 reads TGCGCCACGAAGGGGAGGGGGCAACCTAGCAATCAGCCCCAGCATTTT. This gives the protein CATKGRGQPSNQPQHF. The variable domain in full, completed from reference TRBV5-1 and TRBJ1-5, reads KAGVTQTPRYLIKTRGQQVTLSCSPISGHRSVSWYQQTPGQGLQFLFEYFSETQRNKGNFPGRFSGRQFSNSRSEMNVSTLELGDSALYLCATKGRGQPSNQPQHFGDGTRLSIL.

This clonotype was picked up a small number of times. This chain uses TRBV29-1 with TRBJ1-2; 9 bases match TRBD1. V dropped 3 bases and J dropped 7; count of bases not matched to a gene: 6. CDR1 is SQVTM, CDR2 ANQGSEA, per germline. This CDR3 is built from 13 residues. CDR3 loop: CSVDAGTGFGYTF. CDR3 sequence (DNA): TGCAGCGTTGATGCCGGGACAGGGTTTGGCTACACCTTC.

This clonotype appeared a few times. The chain couples TRBV15 to TRBJ1-5; 8 bases line up with TRBD1. V was pared by 0 bases and J by 14 bases, with 9 bases of the junction left unmatched. The CDR3 sequence is 14 residues long. Germline CDR1 and CDR2: LNHNV and YYDKDF (reference sequence). The DNA of the CDR3 is TGTGCCACCAGCAGAGATGATGGGGGACAGGATAAGCATTTT. Amino acids: CATSRDDGGQDKHF.

The sample holds a few counts of this clonotype. The CDR3 is CASSFPGYNSPLHF. The CDR3 bases are TGTGCCAGCAGCTTCCCGGGCTATAATTCACCCCTCCACTTT. The rearrangement uses TRBV7-2 and TRBJ1-6, with D uncertain. Germline values: CDR1 SGHTA, CDR2 FQGNSA. The CDR3 loop spans 14 amino acids. The V end lost 3 bases, the J end lost 3 bases, and 6 bases lay between the germline ends.

This clonotype came up a few times. J is TRBJ2-3 and V is TRBV12-3 or TRBV12-4; D unclear. The CDR3 consists of 12 residues. V was clipped by 5 bases and J by 9 bases, with 12 bases between them. The CDR3: CASSLTRSTQYF. The CDR3 DNA follows: TGTGCCAGCAGTCTAACACGGTCCACGCAGTATTTT.

This clonotype was seen many times. V gene TRBV6-2 or TRBV6-3 combines with J gene TRBJ2-3; a possible D gene is TRBD2 (6 bases). The CDR3 sequence is 15 residues long. Germline V lookup: CDR1 MNHEY, CDR2 SVGEGT. V was pared by 0 bases and J by 7 bases, with 14 bases between. The CDR3 DNA sequence: TGTGCCAGCAGTTACTCTGCAGCGGAGGGAAATACGCAGTATTTT. Translation gives CASSYSAAEGNTQYF.

There are a few counts of this clonotype. The chain joins TRBV21-1 to TRBJ2-3; the D call TRBD1 from the table was never checked on the DNA. TRBV21-1 constitutes a pseudogene. The CDR3 is 16 residues long. In nucleotides, the CDR3 is TGTGCCAGCAGCAAAGGTGCCGGGGAAAGGGGAGATACGCAGTATTTT. It yields the protein CASSKGAGERGDTQYF.